This is a list of T cell receptor beta chains from one sample in a study of blood T cell repertoires in COVID-19. TCRdb's copy holds only in-frame clones and misses some; the assay was immunoSEQ multiplex PCR. The sample lists 110,000 to 150,000 clones, approximately 84% occurring once. The sample was peripheral blood. All receptors derive from a human donor in a cohort sampled during active COVID-19. The CDR3 runs from the conserved cysteine through the conserved F or W. The order of the fields is J gene, V gene, CDR3 length, CDR3 protein.

TRBJ2-7 TRBV19 13 CASSMRIGGEQYF
TRBJ1-5 TRBV6-5 12 CASSGWDQPQHF
TRBJ2-1 TRBV4-3 18 CASSQVLGGAGRDNEQFF
TRBJ2-3 TRBV7-9 16 CASSPGDRGPADTQYF
TRBJ2-5 TRBV5-6 15 CASRYFRGPWETQYF
TRBJ2-2 TRBV4-2 19 CASSRQLAGDRRNTGELFF
TRBJ1-6 TRBV5-4 15 CASSLGAGPNSPLHF
TRBJ2-3 TRBV5-1 15 CASSLETGPTDTQYF
TRBJ2-7 TRBV10-3 13 CASNRDRGYEQYF
TRBJ2-5 TRBV11-3 14 CASSTSIGQETQYF